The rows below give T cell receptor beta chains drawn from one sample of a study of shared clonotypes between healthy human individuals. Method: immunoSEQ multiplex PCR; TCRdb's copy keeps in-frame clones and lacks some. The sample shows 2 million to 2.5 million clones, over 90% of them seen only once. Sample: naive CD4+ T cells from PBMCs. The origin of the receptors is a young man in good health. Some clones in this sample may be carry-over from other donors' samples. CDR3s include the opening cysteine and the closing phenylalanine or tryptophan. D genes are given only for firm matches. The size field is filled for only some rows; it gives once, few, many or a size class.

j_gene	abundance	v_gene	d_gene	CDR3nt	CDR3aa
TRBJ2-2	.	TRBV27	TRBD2	TGTGCCAGCAGGTACCGGACTAGCGGAACGAACACCGGGGAGCTGTTTTTT	CASRYRTSGTNTGELFF
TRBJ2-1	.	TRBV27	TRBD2	TGTGCCAGCAGTTTTAGCGGGAGGATTCGGAATGAGCAGTTCTTC	CASSFSGRIRNEQFF
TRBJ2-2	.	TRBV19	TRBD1	TGTGCCAGTAGCTTTGGCAGGGGGCGATCCTACACCGGGGAGCTGTTTTTT	CASSFGRGRSYTGELFF
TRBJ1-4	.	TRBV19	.	TGTGCCAGTAGCGACCACACATCCGAAAAACTGTTTTTT	CASSDHTSEKLFF
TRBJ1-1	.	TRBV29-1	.	TGCAGCGTTGACGCGGCAGGGACCAAAAACACTGAAGCTTTCTTT	CSVDAAGTKNTEAFF
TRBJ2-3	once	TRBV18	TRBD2	TGTGCCAGCTCACCAGCGGGGGGGAGCACAGATACGCAGTATTTT	CASSPAGGSTDTQYF
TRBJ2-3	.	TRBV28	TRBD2	TGTGCCAGCAGTCCTCAGGGGACTAGCGGCATCACAGATACGCAGTATTTT	CASSPQGTSGITDTQYF
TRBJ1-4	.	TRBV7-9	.	TGTGCCAGCAGTAAGACACAAGATAAAGAAAATGAAAAACTGTTTTTT	CASSKTQDKENEKLFF
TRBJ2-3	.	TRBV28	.	TGTGCCAGCCGAGGGGACCTGGGAGATACGCAGTATTTT	CASRGDLGDTQYF
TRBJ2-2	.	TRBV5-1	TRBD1	TGCGCCAGCAGTCCCGGGACAGGGGTATGGGACACCGGGGAGCTGTTTTTT	CASSPGTGVWDTGELFF
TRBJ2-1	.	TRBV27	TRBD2	TGTGCCAGCAGTCTCACTAGCGGGTCTTACAATGAGCAGTTCTTC	CASSLTSGSYNEQFF
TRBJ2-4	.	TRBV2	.	TGTGCCAGCAATTTCAACGGGGGCCCGGGAAACATTCAGTACTTC	CASNFNGGPGNIQYF